This record covers a single T cell receptor beta chain. Antigen specificity is unknown. The data originate from a study of OX40 agonist ivuxolimab in advanced cancers. Findings and limits, study-wide: The average count of expanded clones was higher among CD8+ T cells than among CD4+.

CDR1 is MNHEY, CDR2 SVGAGI, per germline. This CDR3 comprises 16 residues. The trim removed 1 base at V and 4 bases at J, leaving 6 bases unmatched. The assay was immunoSEQ multiplex PCR, and TCRdb's table has in-frame clones only and misses some. This sample carries 71,000 or so clones, more than 70% of them seen once, and the ten largest clones take approximately 8%. This TCR came from an adult with an advanced solid tumor such as melanoma, head and neck, liver or kidney cancer. Here the sequenced sample was CD4+ or CD8+ T cells sorted from blood, taken in a trial of the OX40 agonist ivuxolimab. The chain employs TRBV6-5 and TRBJ2-3, with 9 positions matching TRBD2. CDR3 bases: TGTGCCAGCAGTTACTTTATGACTAGCGGATCAGATACGCAGTATTTT. Encoded protein: CASSYFMTSGSDTQYF.